This T cell receptor beta chain is from a study of cytomegalovirus exposure and HLA in healthy donors. Libraries were prepared by immunoSEQ multiplex PCR; TCRdb keeps only in-frame clonotypes and omits some of them. Of 200,000 to 250,000 clones in the sample, roughly 88% were seen once. Trimming cost V 3 bases and J 5 bases, with 7 bases left between them. CDR3 length: 13 amino acids. Germline CDR1 and CDR2: ENHRY and SYGVKD. Broader study findings: CMV antigen specificity was confirmed in vitro for a few CMV-associated chains. Subsequent analysis of the approximately 110 validation repertoires found a tendency for first-cohort TCR clusters to co-occur.

This clone has just a few counts. The antigen is undetermined. The specimen sequenced was PBMCs. This rearrangement joins TRBV10-3 to TRBJ1-4; D remains ambiguous. This TCR derives from a woman under 30 in good health and CMV-seronegative. CDR3 sequence (DNA): TGTGCCATCAGTGATGGGCCGAATGAAAAACTGTTTTTT. Protein: CAISDGPNEKLFF.